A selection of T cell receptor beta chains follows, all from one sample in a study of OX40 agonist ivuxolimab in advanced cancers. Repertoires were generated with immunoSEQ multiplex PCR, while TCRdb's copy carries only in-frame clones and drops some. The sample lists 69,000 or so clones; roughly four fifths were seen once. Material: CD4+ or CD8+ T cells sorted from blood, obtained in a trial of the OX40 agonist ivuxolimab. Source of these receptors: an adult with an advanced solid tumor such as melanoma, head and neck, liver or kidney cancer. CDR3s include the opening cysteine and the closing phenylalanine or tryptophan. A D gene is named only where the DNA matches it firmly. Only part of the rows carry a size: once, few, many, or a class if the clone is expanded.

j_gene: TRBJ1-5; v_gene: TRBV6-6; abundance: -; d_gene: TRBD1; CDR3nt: TGTGCCAGCAGCCCATTACAGGGGTTCAGCAATCAGCCCCAGCATTTT; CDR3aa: CASSPLQGFSNQPQHF
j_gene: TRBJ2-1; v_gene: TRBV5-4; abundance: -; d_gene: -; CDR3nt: TGTGCCAGCAGCTCCCTGGCCTCGGAGTTCTTC; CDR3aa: CASSSLASEFF
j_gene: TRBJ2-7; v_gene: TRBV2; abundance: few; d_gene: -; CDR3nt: TGTGCCAGCAGCCCATCCCGGGGGTCCTACGAGCAGTACTTC; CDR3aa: CASSPSRGSYEQYF
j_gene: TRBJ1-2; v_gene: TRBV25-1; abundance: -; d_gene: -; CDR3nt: TGTGCCAGCAGGGACTCGGGCGGGATCGGCTACACCTTC; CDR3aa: CASRDSGGIGYTF
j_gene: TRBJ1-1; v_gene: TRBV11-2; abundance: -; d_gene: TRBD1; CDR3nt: TGTGCCAGCAGCTCGGGACAGCGGGGCACTGAAGCTTTCTTT; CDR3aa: CASSSGQRGTEAFF
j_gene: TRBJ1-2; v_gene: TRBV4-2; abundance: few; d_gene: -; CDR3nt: TGTGCCAGCAGCCAAGATCTTTATTGGGGAGGGCACTATGGCTACACCTTC; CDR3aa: CASSQDLYWGGHYGYTF
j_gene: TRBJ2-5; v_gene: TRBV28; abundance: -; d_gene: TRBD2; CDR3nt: TGTGCCAGCAGTTTGGCCCTGGTAGCGGGGGACCCAGGAGAGACCCAGTACTTC; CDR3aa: CASSLALVAGDPGETQYF
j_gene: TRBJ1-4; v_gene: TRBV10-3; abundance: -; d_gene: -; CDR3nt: TGTGCCATCAGTGAGAAGCAGGTTGGGACGGTTAATGAAAAACTGTTTTTT; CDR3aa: CAISEKQVGTVNEKLFF
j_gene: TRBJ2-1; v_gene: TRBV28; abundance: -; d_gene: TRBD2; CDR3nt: TGTGCCAGCAGCCTTGAGGCTAGCGGGAGGGCCGGAAATGAGCAGTTCTTC; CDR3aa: CASSLEASGRAGNEQFF
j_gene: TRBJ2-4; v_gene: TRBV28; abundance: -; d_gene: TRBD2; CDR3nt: TGTGCCAGCAGTTCCCCGGCGGGAGATAACATTCAGTACTTC; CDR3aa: CASSSPAGDNIQYF
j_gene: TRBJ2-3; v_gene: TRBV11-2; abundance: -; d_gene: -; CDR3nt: TGTGCCAGCAGCTTACGGGGATCGACGCCGCTGAGCACAGATACGCAGTATTTT; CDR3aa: CASSLRGSTPLSTDTQYF
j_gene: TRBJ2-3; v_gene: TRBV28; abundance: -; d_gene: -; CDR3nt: TGTGCCAGCAGTTCTACCTCAGACAGCAAACTTAGCACAGATACGCAGTATTTT; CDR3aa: CASSSTSDSKLSTDTQYF
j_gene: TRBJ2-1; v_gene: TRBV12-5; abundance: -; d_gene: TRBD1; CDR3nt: TGTGCTAGTGGCCGTGGACAGGGAGGACCCTACAATGAGCAGTTCTTC; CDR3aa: CASGRGQGGPYNEQFF
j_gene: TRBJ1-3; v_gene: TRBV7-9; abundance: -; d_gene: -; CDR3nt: TGTGCCAGCAGCTTGGTTTCTGGAAACACCATATATTTT; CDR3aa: CASSLVSGNTIYF
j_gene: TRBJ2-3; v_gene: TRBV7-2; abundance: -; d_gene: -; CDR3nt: TGTGCCAGCAGCTTAAGCACAGATACGCAGTATTTT; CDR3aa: CASSLSTDTQYF
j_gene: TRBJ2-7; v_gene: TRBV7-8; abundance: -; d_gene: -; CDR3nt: TGTGCCAGCAGCTTAGGACGCTCAGGCAGGACCTACGAGCAGTACTTC; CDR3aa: CASSLGRSGRTYEQYF
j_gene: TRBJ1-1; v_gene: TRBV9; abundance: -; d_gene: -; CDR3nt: TGTGCCAGCAGCGTAGCTATGGAGACTGAAGCTTTCTTT; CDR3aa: CASSVAMETEAFF
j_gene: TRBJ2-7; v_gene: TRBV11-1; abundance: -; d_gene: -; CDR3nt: TGTGCCAGCAGCCCTCTATCCTACGAGCAGTACTTC; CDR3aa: CASSPLSYEQYF
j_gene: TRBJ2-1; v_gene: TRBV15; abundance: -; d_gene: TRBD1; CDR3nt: TGTGCCACCAGCAGAGACCGACAGGGTCACAATGAGCAGTTCTTC; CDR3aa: CATSRDRQGHNEQFF
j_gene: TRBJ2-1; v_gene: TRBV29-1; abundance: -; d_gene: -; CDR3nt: TGCAGCGTCTACCAGGGAAACTCCTACAATGAGCAGTTCTTC; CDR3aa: CSVYQGNSYNEQFF
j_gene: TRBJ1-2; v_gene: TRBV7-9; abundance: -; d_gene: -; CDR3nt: TGTGCCAGCAGCTTAGAGGGGGGCTACACCTTC; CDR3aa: CASSLEGGYTF
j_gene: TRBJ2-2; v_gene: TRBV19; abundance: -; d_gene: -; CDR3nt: TGTGCCAGTACCTCAAATGAGGCGGGCGCCGGGGAGCTGTTTTTT; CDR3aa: CASTSNEAGAGELFF
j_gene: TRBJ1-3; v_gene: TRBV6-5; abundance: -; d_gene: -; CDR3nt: TGTGCCAGCAGTAGGACCCGGGGCAGTGGAAACACCATATATTTT; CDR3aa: CASSRTRGSGNTIYF
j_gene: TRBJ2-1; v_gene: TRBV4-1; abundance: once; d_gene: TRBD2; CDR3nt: TGCGCCAGCAGCCAGGGCGGGCGGGAGGTCTACAATGAGCAGTTCTTC; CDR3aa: CASSQGGREVYNEQFF
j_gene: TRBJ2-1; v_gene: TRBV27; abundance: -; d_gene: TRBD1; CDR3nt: TGTGCCAGCAGGAGACAGGGGGCTGGCAATGAGCAGTTCTTC; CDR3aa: CASRRQGAGNEQFF
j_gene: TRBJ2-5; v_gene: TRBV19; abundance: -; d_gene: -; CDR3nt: TGTGCCAGTAGTGATTTCGGTCAGGGACAAGAGACCCAGTACTTC; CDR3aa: CASSDFGQGQETQYF
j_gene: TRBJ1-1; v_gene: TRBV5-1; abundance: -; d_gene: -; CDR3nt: TGCGCCAGCAGCCTGGGACGGCAGAACACTGAAGCTTTCTTT; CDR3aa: CASSLGRQNTEAFF
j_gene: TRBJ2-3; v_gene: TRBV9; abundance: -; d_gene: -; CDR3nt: TGTGCCAGCAGCGTAGGGACAGTACGCACAGATACGCAGTATTTT; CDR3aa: CASSVGTVRTDTQYF
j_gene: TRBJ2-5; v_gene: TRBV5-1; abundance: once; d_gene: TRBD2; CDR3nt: TGCGCCAGCAGCTTGGGACTAGCGGGAGGTGTTGAGACCCAGTACTTC; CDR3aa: CASSLGLAGGVETQYF
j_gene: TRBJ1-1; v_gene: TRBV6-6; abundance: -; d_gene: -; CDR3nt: TGTGCCAGCAGTTATGGCAGGGAAGCTTTCTTT; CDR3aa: CASSYGREAFF
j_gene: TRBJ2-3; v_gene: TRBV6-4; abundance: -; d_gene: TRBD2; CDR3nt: TGTGCCAGCAGCAATAGCGGGGGGGCAGATACGCAGTATTTT; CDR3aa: CASSNSGGADTQYF
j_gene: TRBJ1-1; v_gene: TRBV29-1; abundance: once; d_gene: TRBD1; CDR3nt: TGCAGCGGGGACAGCACTGAAGCTTTCTTT; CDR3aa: CSGDSTEAFF
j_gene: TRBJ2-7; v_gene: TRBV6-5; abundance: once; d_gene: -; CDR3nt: TGTGCCAGCGGAGGACAGAATCAATTAGGCGAGCAGTACTTC; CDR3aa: CASGGQNQLGEQYF
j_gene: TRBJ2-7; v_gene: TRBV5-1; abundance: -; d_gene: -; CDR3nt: TGCGCCAGCAACCACATACCCCACCCGAGGGTCGCCCGGCCCCATATGTACACTCTCTACGAGCAGTACTTC; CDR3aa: CASNHIPHPRVARPHMYTLYEQYF
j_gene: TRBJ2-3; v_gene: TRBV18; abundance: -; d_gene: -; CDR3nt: TGTGCCAGCTCACCCAACCCAAGCTTTGATACGCAGTATTTT; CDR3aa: CASSPNPSFDTQYF
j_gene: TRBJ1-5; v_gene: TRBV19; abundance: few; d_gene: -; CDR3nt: TGTGCCAGTAGTATAGATGGGGTTCAGCCCCAGCATTTT; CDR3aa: CASSIDGVQPQHF
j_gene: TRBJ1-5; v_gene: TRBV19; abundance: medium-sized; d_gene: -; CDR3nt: TGTGCCAGTAGTATGAAACGGAATCAGCCCCAGCATTTT; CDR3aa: CASSMKRNQPQHF
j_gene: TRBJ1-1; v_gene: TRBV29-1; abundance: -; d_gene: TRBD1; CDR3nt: TGCAGCGTTGCAAGGCTGGCAGGGGGAACTGAAGCTTTCTTT; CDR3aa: CSVARLAGGTEAFF
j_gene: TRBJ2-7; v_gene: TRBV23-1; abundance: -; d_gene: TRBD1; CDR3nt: TGCGCCAGCAGTCAACGGGACAGGCAAAGCTCCTACGAGCAGTACTTC; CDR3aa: CASSQRDRQSSYEQYF
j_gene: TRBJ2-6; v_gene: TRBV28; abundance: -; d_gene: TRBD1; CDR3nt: TGTGCCAGCTTGGGACAGGCTCGCTCTGGGGCCAACGTCCTGACTTTC; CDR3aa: CASLGQARSGANVLTF
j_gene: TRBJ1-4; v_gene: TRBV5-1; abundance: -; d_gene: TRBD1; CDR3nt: TGCGCCAGCAGCACAGGGACAGGGGGAAGTGAAAAACTGTTTTTT; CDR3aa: CASSTGTGGSEKLFF